This T cell receptor beta chain was sequenced during a study of response to subunit inactivated influenza vaccine listed by TCRdb under 2018. With regard to the full study: Deep quantitative T cell receptor repertoire profiling was used in the study to track responses to a trivalent subunit inactivated influenza vaccine.

What the research found in general, with its limitations: According to the authors, only a limited number of new T cells may be recruited by each seasonal influenza vaccination.

Based on the germline V gene, the CDR1 and CDR2 sequences are SGDLS and YYNGEE. Germline trimming: 0 bases from V, 4 bases from J; junction bases outside gene matches: 1. The CDR3 starts with the cysteine, ends with the phenylalanine, and has 15 residues. The DNA shown is the 45-base CDR3, in frame from base 1. The library was generated by RT-PCR. TCRdb names Illumina HiSeq 2500 as the instrument used. Using fastp at Q25 and MiXCR, TCRdb reprocessed the public reads and kept productive beta chains. Rows merge per CDR3 protein into single entries with the most common DNA and genes. For this sample the table gives over 150,000 distinct CDR3 sequences, of which roughly an eighth were detected only once. The ten largest make up about 26% of the sample. Only a few counts were recorded for this clonotype. Its antigen has not been determined. There are no base qualities to consult, and no much larger clone falls within one base.

The receptor was isolated from a man in his fifties who received an inactivated influenza vaccine. Donor details come from another sample of the same person, matched by shared clones. The rearranged chain carries TRBV9 and TRBJ2-3; 11 central bases correspond to TRBD1. The source was CD8+ T cells sorted from PBMCs, collected 5 days after vaccination. The CDR3 loop reads CASSVEGQGADTQYF. The sequenced DNA is TGTGCCAGCAGCGTAGAGGGACAGGGGGCAGATACGCAGTATTTT.